The 29 T cell receptor beta chains given below trace back to one sample, sequenced in a study of T cells in Graves' hyperthyroidism and ophthalmopathy. Amplification of TCR beta CDR3 regions used RNA as the template. When the TCR CDR3 underwent first-round RT-PCR, the HTBI primer set was used. TCRdb re-analysed the multiplex PCR reads in MiXCR, keeping a single row per CDR3 protein. The sample lists 540,000 or so distinct CDR3 sequences, approximately 14% occurring once. The specimen sequenced was blood. Receptor source: a woman aged 25-40 years with Graves' hyperthyroidism.

The table lists this clonotype with many counts. This chain uses TRBV12-3 or TRBV12-4 with TRBJ1-4, with D uncertain. This CDR3 spans 15 amino acids. Trimming cost V 6 bases and J 0 bases, with 11 bases left between them. CDR3 amino acids: CASSPTGATNEKLFF. Written as DNA, the CDR3 is TGTGCCAGCAGCCCGACCGGTGCAACTAATGAAAAACTGTTTTTT.

This clonotype has more than one count but fewer than ten. The genes are TRBV30 and TRBJ2-2, with D uncertain. Trimming left V 1 base short and J 8 bases short, with 8 bases between. Germline assignment: CDR1 GTSNPN and CDR2 SVGIG (reference sequence). The CDR3 covers 12 residues. Written as DNA, the CDR3 is TGTGCCTGGAGTGGGTTACGTGGGGAGCTGTTTTTT. Protein sequence: CAWSGLRGELFF.

The table lists this clonotype with a few counts. This chain joins TRBV2 and TRBJ2-1, with no clear D. The V end was cut by 5 bases, the J end by 4 bases, with 9 bases between. The CDR3 contains 13 residues. Germline CDR1 reads SNHLY; CDR2 reads FYNNEI. In nucleotides, the CDR3 is TGTGCCAGCAGTCCCCGATTTTACAATGAGCAGTTCTTC. Translating it yields CASSPRFYNEQFF.

This clonotype was recorded at least ten times. The chain carries TRBV20-1 and TRBJ2-7, with 15 positions matching TRBD2. This CDR3 has 18 residues. Trimming at V came to 2 bases and at J to 3 bases, leaving 11 bases not matched to a gene. The germline CDR1 and CDR2 sequences are DFQATT and SNEGSKA (reference sequence). CDR3 residues: CSARTGLAGGLEIYEQYF. In nucleotides, the CDR3 is TGCAGTGCTAGAACGGGACTAGCGGGAGGCCTAGAAATCTACGAGCAGTACTTC.

This clonotype was picked up a small number of times. One junction end does not reproduce the germline sequence, and a read error may be involved. V is TRBV7-9 and J is TRBJ1-2; tentatively, D is TRBD1 (6 bases). There are 13 residues in the CDR3. CDR1 SEHNR and CDR2 FQNEAQ come from the germline V gene (reference sequence). CDR3 in DNA: TGTGCCAGCAGCTTGGGCAGGGGCTATAGCTACACCTTC. Translated, it gives CASSLGRGYSYTF.

This clonotype has more than one count but fewer than ten. The gene calls are TRBV25-1 and TRBJ1-1; TRBD1 agrees at 7 bases. Trimming removed 1 base from V and 11 bases from J; junction bases left unmatched: 13. This CDR3 region has 15 residues. CDR1 is MGHDK, CDR2 SYGVNS, per germline. In nucleotides, the CDR3 is TGTGCCAGCAGTGAATTGAGAGGCGGACAGGCGGCTGCTTTCTTT. Encoded protein: CASSELRGGQAAAFF. Looking up the rest from reference TRBV25-1 and TRBJ1-1 gives the full variable domain: EADIYQTPRYLVIGTGKKITLECSQTMGHDKMYWYQQDPGMELHLIHYSYGVNSTEKGDLSSESTVSRIRTEHFPLTLESARPSHTSQYLCASSELRGGQAAAFFGQGTRLTVV.

This clonotype has a count of ten or more. V gene TRBV5-1 combines with J gene TRBJ1-4, with D hard to call. The CDR3 is made up of 16 amino acids. Between the trimmed V and J ends, which lost 0 bases and 0 bases, there was a span of 9 bases. Germline values: CDR1 SGHRS, CDR2 YFSETQ. The CDR3 nucleotides are TGCGCCAGCAGCTTGGCAGGAGATGCAACTAATGAAAAACTGTTTTTT. It is translated as CASSLAGDATNEKLFF.

This clonotype was observed many times. J is TRBJ1-1 and V is TRBV27; 7 bases are shared with TRBD1. J was trimmed by 6 bases and V by 5 bases; bases with no gene match: 9. This CDR3 is built from 14 residues. From germline, CDR1 is MNHEY and CDR2 SMNVEV (reference sequence). Here the CDR3 reads CASSPQTGWAEAFF. The CDR3 nucleotides read TGTGCCAGCAGTCCGCAGACAGGGTGGGCTGAAGCTTTCTTT.

The chain couples TRBV12-3 or TRBV12-4 to TRBJ2-2; D is possibly TRBD2 (5 bases). CDR3 size: 14 residues. V was cut by 8 bases and J by 7 bases, with 17 bases left in between. The CDR3 DNA reads as TGTGCCAGCGGGTTTTCGGGAAAGGGCGGGGAGCTGTTTTTT. Residues: CASGFSGKGGELFF.

For this clonotype: It may be a read error: a sequence one base away is much more abundant. The chain recombines TRBV5-4 with TRBJ2-1; 7 bases line up with TRBD1. The ends lost 3 bases at V and 1 base at J; junction bases unmatched: 1. Germline V gene data show CDR1 as SGHNT and CDR2 as YYREEE (reference sequence). The CDR3 totals 14 residues. For the CDR3, the DNA is TGTGCCAGCAGCTCACAGGGGTCCTACAATGAGCAGTTCTTC. It is translated as CASSSQGSYNEQFF.

The rearrangement uses TRBV7-3 and TRBJ2-1, with 7 bases identical to TRBD2. Trimming at V came to 2 bases and at J to 5 bases, leaving 6 bases not matched to a gene. Germline V gives CDR1 SGHTA, CDR2 FQGTGA. The CDR3 loop spans 15 amino acids. The CDR3 DNA follows: TGTGCCAGCAGCTTAGTGGGAGGGCCCCACAATGAGCAGTTCTTC. Translation gives CASSLVGGPHNEQFF. Full variable domain (remainder filled in from reference TRBV7-3 and TRBJ2-1): GAGVSQTPSNKVTEKGKYVELRCDPISGHTALYWYRQSLGQGPEFLIYFQGTGAADDSGLPNDRFFAVRPEGSVSTLKIQRTERGDSAVYLCASSLVGGPHNEQFFGPGTRLTVL.

V is TRBV7-9 and J is TRBJ1-3; D ambiguous. The germline gives CDR1 SEHNR, CDR2 FQNEAQ (reference sequence). Trimming stripped 2 bases from V and 0 bases from J, with 11 bases between. The CDR3 runs to 16 residues. CDR3 in DNA: TGTGCCAGCAGCTTATTCGGCCGGAACTCTGGAAACACCATATATTTT. Translation gives CASSLFGRNSGNTIYF. The full variable domain, completed using reference TRBV7-9 and TRBJ1-3, is DTGVSQNPRHKITKRGQNVTFRCDPISEHNRLYWYRQTLGQGPEFLTYFQNEAQLEKSRLLSDRFSAERPKGSFSTLEIQRTEQGDSAMYLCASSLFGRNSGNTIYFGEGSWLTVV.

This clonotype has at least ten counts. The genes are TRBV28 and TRBJ1-2, with D perhaps matching TRBD1 (6 bases). Germline values: CDR1 MDHEN, CDR2 SYDVKM. The length of the CDR3 is 15 residues. V was trimmed by 6 bases and J by 2 bases, leaving 16 bases between them. The CDR3 DNA reads TGTGCCAGCAGCTGGGACACATGGATAAACTATGGCTACACCTTC. It specifies CASSWDTWINYGYTF.

The chain carries TRBV28 and TRBJ1-1; D perhaps matches TRBD1 (5 bases). The V end lost 6 bases, the J end lost 5 bases, and 16 bases lay between the germline ends. From germline, CDR1 is MDHEN and CDR2 SYDVKM. The CDR3 has 14 amino acids. CDR3 bases: TGTGCCAGCAGCCCCGGGACGTATGGGACTGAAGCTTTCTTT. The encoded protein is CASSPGTYGTEAFF.

The CDR3 nucleotides read TGTGCCAGCAGTGAATTTGGCGGGAGGATTGATGAGCAGTTCTTC. Residues: CASSEFGGRIDEQFF. The rearrangement links TRBV25-1 to TRBJ2-1; 8 nucleotides match TRBD2. Germline V gene data show CDR1 as MGHDK and CDR2 as SYGVNS. V lost 1 base, J lost 8 bases, and 7 bases stayed unmatched. CDR3 length equals 15 residues.

This chain joins TRBV6-4 and TRBJ1-1, with D hard to call. The length of the CDR3 is 17 residues. Germline CDR1 reads MRHNA; CDR2 reads SNTAGT. With 6 bases removed from V and 0 bases from J, the gap between germline ends came to 20 bases. Written as DNA, the CDR3 is TGTGCCAGCAGCAACAAATGGGAAGATCTAATGAACACTGAAGCTTTCTTT. The encoded protein is CASSNKWEDLMNTEAFF.

At least ten counts were recorded for this clonotype. J is TRBJ2-3 and V is TRBV20-1; D is perhaps TRBD1 (6 bases). V gave up 5 bases and J gave up 2 bases, with 20 bases separating them. Per the germline V gene, CDR1 is DFQATT and CDR2 is SNEGSKA (reference sequence). CDR3 length: 16 amino acids. DNA of the CDR3: TGCAGTGCTGTTACCGGGACACCCGCTTTCACAGATACGCAGTATTTT. This gives the protein CSAVTGTPAFTDTQYF.

The sample holds a few counts of this clonotype. The CDR3 DNA follows: TGCGCCAGCAGCCAAGAGAGTCAGATGTATAATTCACCCCTCCACTTT. This encodes CASSQESQMYNSPLHF. The chain is built from TRBV4-3 and TRBJ1-6; no firm D call. Germline loops: CDR1 LGHNA, CDR2 YSLEER. The CDR3 sequence is 16 residues long. Trimming left V 0 bases short and J 4 bases short, with 10 bases between.

V gene TRBV28 combines with J gene TRBJ2-7, with 11 bases lining up with TRBD1. The germline CDR1 and CDR2 sequences are MDHEN and SYDVKM. Losses at the gene ends were 11 bases for V and 3 bases for J; bases not matched to a gene: 9. This CDR3 spans 14 amino acids. As DNA, the CDR3 is TGTGCCGTACACTCCGGGACAGGGGGCTACGAGCAGTACTTC. Its translation: CAVHSGTGGYEQYF. The whole variable domain, remainder taken from reference TRBV28 and TRBJ2-7, is DVKVTQSSRYLVKRTGEKVFLECVQDMDHENMFWYRQDPGLGLRLIYFSYDVKMKEKGDIPEGYSVSREKKERFSLILESASTNQTSMYLCAVHSGTGGYEQYFGPGTRLTVT.

This clonotype came up many times. This chain links TRBV12-3 or TRBV12-4 with TRBJ1-5; D perhaps matches TRBD1 (6 bases). Trimming cost V 6 bases and J 3 bases, with 15 bases left between them. The CDR3 spans 15 residues. Written as DNA, the CDR3 is TGTGCCAGCAGACATACCAGGGGAGTCAATCAGCCCCAGCATTTT. As protein: CASRHTRGVNQPQHF.

This clonotype was observed a single time. This chain uses TRBV3-1 with TRBJ2-2; D is ambiguous. The CDR3 has 16 amino acids. Per the germline V gene, CDR1 is LGHDT and CDR2 is YNNKEL (reference sequence). V gave up 4 bases and J gave up 4 bases, with 16 bases separating them. The CDR3 here is CASSPARVSSTGELFF. The CDR3 bases are TGTGCCAGCAGCCCGGCCCGGGTCAGTTCCACCGGGGAGCTGTTTTTT. Looking up the rest from reference TRBV3-1 and TRBJ2-2 gives the full variable domain: DTAVSQTPKYLVTQMGNDKSIKCEQNLGHDTMYWYKQDSKKFLKIMFSYNNKELIINETVPNRFSPKSPDKAHLNLHINSLELGDSAVYFCASSPARVSSTGELFFGEGSRLTVL.

The chain couples TRBV7-2 to TRBJ2-3, with D possibly being TRBD2 (6 bases). The CDR3 has 16 amino acids. Trimming shortened V by 1 base and J by 0 bases, and 11 bases separated the two germline ends. From germline, CDR1 is SGHTA and CDR2 FQGNSA. The DNA for the CDR3 is TGTGCCAGCAGCTTAGATGGTAGCGGAAGCACAGATACGCAGTATTTT. Amino acids: CASSLDGSGSTDTQYF.

At least ten counts were recorded for this clonotype. This chain joins TRBV20-1 and TRBJ2-7; D is undetermined. This CDR3 spans 15 amino acids. The V gene's germline CDR1 is DFQATT and CDR2 SNEGSKA (reference sequence). V dropped 0 bases and J dropped 3 bases, with 15 bases sitting between them. The CDR3 sequence is CSARDRVRVNYEQYF. The DNA of the CDR3 is TGCAGTGCTAGAGATCGGGTACGGGTAAACTACGAGCAGTACTTC.

This clonotype occurred many times. The CDR3: CASSLTLAGDTQYF. CDR3 bases: TGTGCCAGCAGCTTAACCCTAGCGGGAGATACGCAGTATTTT. This chain joins TRBV7-8 and TRBJ2-3; TRBD2 aligns across 8 bases. The germline V gene encodes CDR1 SGHVS and CDR2 FQNEAQ. This CDR3 has 14 residues. V dropped 2 bases and J dropped 5; count of bases not matched to a gene: 3.

A word on this clonotype: This may stem from a read error, because a much larger clone lies one nucleotide away. V and J are TRBV6-5 and TRBJ2-2, with D tentatively TRBD2 (8 bases). Germline CDR1 reads MNHEY; CDR2 reads SVGAGI. The CDR3 has 19 residues. Between the trimmed V and J ends, which lost 0 bases and 4 bases, there was a span of 21 bases. CDR3 sequence: CASSYSGSGKPGGTGELFF. In DNA form, the CDR3 reads TGTGCCAGCAGTTACTCCGGTAGCGGGAAACCAGGGGGCACCGGGGAGCTGTTTTTT.

This clonotype was counted many times. The J gene is TRBJ2-2, the V gene TRBV11-2; D is ambiguous. V was cut by 10 bases and J by 6 bases, with 15 bases left in between. CDR1 and CDR2 from the germline V gene are SGHAT and FQNNGV. The CDR3 contains 13 residues. CDR3 nucleotides: TGTGCCACCTCCCGACGGGTTGCCGGGGAGCTGTTTTTT. Encoded protein: CATSRRVAGELFF. Using reference TRBV11-2 and TRBJ2-2 for the parts outside the CDR3, the full variable domain is EAGVAQSPRYKIIEKRQSVAFWCNPISGHATLYWYQQILGQGPKLLIQFQNNGVVDDSQLPKDRFSAERLKGVDSTLKIQPAKLEDSAVYLCATSRRVAGELFFGEGSRLTVL.

In its sample, this clonotype was seen once. This chain joins TRBV29-1 and TRBJ2-1; 10 positions match TRBD2. The length of the CDR3 is 11 residues. With 2 bases clipped from V and 13 bases from J, the junction kept 2 bases outside the gene matches. Germline CDR1 and CDR2: SQVTM and ANQGSEA. The CDR3 region is CSVEPLAGQFF. The CDR3, as DNA: TGCAGCGTTGAACCACTAGCGGGACAGTTCTTC.

This chain uses TRBV7-8 with TRBJ1-3; D is unresolved. Germline-derived CDR1 and CDR2 are SGHVS and FQNEAQ. V was shortened by 5 bases and J by 11 bases, with 19 bases between the two germline ends. This CDR3 contains 14 residues. CDR3 in amino acids: CASSPPDSGQAIYF. The CDR3, as DNA: TGTGCCAGCAGCCCTCCCGATAGCGGTCAGGCCATATATTTT.

This clonotype was seen repeatedly, ten times or more. The chain combines TRBV6-1 with TRBJ2-7; the match to TRBD1 covers 11 bases. The CDR3 consists of 13 residues. V gave up 7 bases and J gave up 9 bases; unmatched junction bases: 8. Germline assignment: CDR1 MNHNS and CDR2 SASEGT. The CDR3 DNA reads as TGTGCCAGCATCGACGCCGGACAGGGGGCGCAGTACTTC. Amino acid sequence: CASIDAGQGAQYF.